Listed here are 18 T cell receptor beta chains from one sample, sequenced in a study of blood T cell repertoires in COVID-19. The assay was immunoSEQ multiplex PCR, and TCRdb's table has in-frame clones only and misses some. This sample has some 100,000 clones, with around 87% found just once. The sequencing sample was made of peripheral blood. Source of these receptors: a woman younger than 45 with acute or convalescent COVID-19.

J is TRBJ1-1 and V is TRBV5-1, with 9 nucleotides matching TRBD1. The CDR3 has 14 amino acids. Germline V gene sequence: CDR1 SGHRS, CDR2 YFSETQ. Losses at the gene ends were 3 bases for V and 1 base for J; bases not matched to a gene: 1. This CDR3 reads CASSSGQGNTEAFF. As DNA, the CDR3 is TGCGCCAGCAGCTCGGGACAGGGGAACACTGAAGCTTTCTTT.

The rearrangement uses TRBV13 and TRBJ1-1; 8 positions match TRBD1. This CDR3 region has 15 residues. Trimming at V came to 4 bases and at J to 6 bases, leaving 10 bases not matched to a gene. Germline V gene data show CDR1 as PRHDT and CDR2 as FYEKMQ (reference sequence). This chain's CDR3 is CASSSSGDRRSEAFF. The CDR3 nucleotides are TGTGCCAGCAGCTCGTCGGGGGACAGGCGCTCTGAAGCTTTCTTT.

The chain links TRBV4-2 to TRBJ2-7; 8 bases are shared with TRBD2. Germline CDR1 LGHNA, CDR2 YNFKEQ. V was pared by 0 bases and J by 4 bases, with 8 bases of the junction left unmatched. The CDR3 is 16 residues long. In DNA, the CDR3 is TGTGCCAGCAGCCAAGAGTTCGGGACTAGTTTTTACGAGCAGTACTTC. Translation gives CASSQEFGTSFYEQYF.

The V gene is TRBV27, the J gene TRBJ2-7, with 8 bases fitting TRBD1. V lost 4 bases to trimming and J lost 5 bases; unmatched junction nucleotides: 4. This CDR3 has 13 amino acids. Germline values: CDR1 MNHEY, CDR2 SMNVEV (reference sequence). The CDR3 coding sequence is TGTGCCAGCAGTTACCGGACAGGGAACGAGCAGTACTTC. This codes for CASSYRTGNEQYF.

V is TRBV6-5 and J is TRBJ1-3, with a weak D call TRBD1 (6 bases). The V end lost 4 bases, the J end lost 2 bases, and 12 bases lay between the germline ends. Germline-derived CDR1 and CDR2 are MNHEY and SVGAGI. The CDR3 covers 15 residues. Here the CDR3 reads CASSWDMGTGNTIYF. In DNA, the CDR3 is TGTGCCAGCAGTTGGGACATGGGGACTGGAAACACCATATATTTT.

This rearrangement joins TRBV6-6 to TRBJ1-2; D possibly corresponds to TRBD1 (6 bases). This CDR3 region has 13 residues. Germline assignment: CDR1 MNHNY and CDR2 SVGAGI (reference sequence). Trimming cost V 7 bases and J 3 bases, with 12 bases left between them. The CDR3 nucleotides read TGTGCCAGCAAAACCGCAGGGGACTATGGCTACACCTTC. Its protein product is CASKTAGDYGYTF.

This sequence joins TRBV7-9 and TRBJ1-2; 9 bases align to TRBD1. This CDR3 contains 16 residues. Germline-derived CDR1 and CDR2 are SEHNR and FQNEAQ (reference sequence). V dropped 5 bases and J dropped 3; count of bases not matched to a gene: 10. The DNA for the CDR3 is TGTGCCAGCAGCAGTCGTCCGGGACAGGGAGACTATGGCTACACCTTC. It yields the protein CASSSRPGQGDYGYTF. The full variable domain, completed using reference TRBV7-9 and TRBJ1-2, is DTGVSQNPRHKITKRGQNVTFRCDPISEHNRLYWYRQTLGQGPEFLTYFQNEAQLEKSRLLSDRFSAERPKGSFSTLEIQRTEQGDSAMYLCASSSRPGQGDYGYTFGSGTRLTVV.

In nucleotides, the CDR3 is TGTGCCACTATGCGGGGATCCCAAGAGACCCAGTACTTC. Protein sequence: CATMRGSQETQYF. The gene calls are TRBV6-5 and TRBJ2-5; D may be TRBD2 (6 bases). The V gene's germline CDR1 is MNHEY and CDR2 SVGAGI. Between the trimmed V and J ends, which lost 10 bases and 1 base, there was a span of 13 bases. The CDR3 runs 13 residues.

CDR3 loop: CASARDFDYGYTF. As DNA, the CDR3 is TGCGCCAGCGCCCGGGACTTTGACTATGGCTACACCTTC. J is TRBJ1-2 and V is TRBV4-1; TRBD1 is a possible D gene (5 bases). This CDR3 is built from 13 residues. CDR1 is MGHRA and CDR2 is YSYEKL in the germline V gene. Trimming pared 8 bases from V and 3 bases from J, leaving 13 bases between.

This clone has more than one count but fewer than ten. The chain joins TRBV5-5 to TRBJ1-2; unclear D gene. CDR3 size: 14 residues. Germline loops: CDR1 SGHKS, CDR2 YYEKEE (reference sequence). V was shortened by 0 bases and J by 4 bases, with 10 bases between the two germline ends. CDR3 nucleotide sequence: TGTGCCAGCAGCTTGGAGGTAACAGCCTATGGCTACACCTTC. Its protein product is CASSLEVTAYGYTF. The full variable domain, with the rest looked up from reference TRBV5-5 and TRBJ1-2, is DAGVTQSPTHLIKTRGQQVTLRCSPISGHKSVSWYQQVLGQGPQFIFQYYEKEERGRGNFPDRFSARQFPNYSSELNVNALLLGDSALYLCASSLEVTAYGYTFGSGTRLTVV.

The rearrangement links TRBV5-1 to TRBJ2-1; TRBD1 matches 9 bases. Trimming took 3 bases from V and 10 from J; bases not matched to a gene: 5. The CDR3 totals 13 residues. The germline V gene has CDR1 SGHRS and CDR2 YFSETQ. In DNA form, the CDR3 reads TGCGCCAGCAGCTATTTACAGGGGGCCGAGCAGTTCTTC. Amino acids: CASSYLQGAEQFF. The variable domain in full, completed from reference TRBV5-1 and TRBJ2-1, reads KAGVTQTPRYLIKTRGQQVTLSCSPISGHRSVSWYQQTPGQGLQFLFEYFSETQRNKGNFPGRFSGRQFSNSRSEMNVSTLELGDSALYLCASSYLQGAEQFFGPGTRLTVL.

The V and J genes are TRBV6-7 and TRBJ1-6; 8 positions agree with TRBD1. TRBV6-7 is classed as an ORF, of uncertain function. The CDR3 loop spans 15 amino acids. The junction had 12 bases not matched to a gene; V was cut back by 7 bases and J by 10 bases. The CDR3 coding sequence is TGTGCCAGCAATAGGACAGGGCCCCTGGGGTCACCCCTCCACTTT. Amino acids: CASNRTGPLGSPLHF.

This chain links TRBV6-5 with TRBJ1-2, with D tentatively TRBD1 (6 bases). CDR3 length: 15 residues. Germline lookup yields CDR1 MNHEY and CDR2 SVGAGI. V was shortened by 6 bases and J by 5 bases, with 19 bases between the two germline ends. For the CDR3, the DNA is TGTGCCAGCAGGGCGAGTTACAGGGAGGGGTATGGCTACACCTTC. This translates into CASRASYREGYGYTF.

This rearrangement joins TRBV9 to TRBJ2-1; D is perhaps TRBD1 (5 bases). Deletions cut 0 bases from V and 2 bases from J, with 9 bases between. The CDR3 loop spans 15 amino acids. Germline values: CDR1 SGDLS, CDR2 YYNGEE. CDR3 nucleotide sequence: TGTGCCAGCAGCGTAGCAGGGCTTCCCTACAATGAGCAGTTCTTC. Its protein product is CASSVAGLPYNEQFF.

This rearrangement joins TRBV6-5 to TRBJ1-3, with D uncertain. The V gene lost 3 bases and the J gene lost 4 bases, with 10 bases spanning the gap. Looked up from germline, CDR1 is MNHEY and CDR2 is SVGAGI. This CDR3 contains 14 residues. The CDR3 loop reads CASSYGQLGNTIYF. The CDR3 DNA sequence: TGTGCCAGCAGTTATGGGCAGCTAGGAAACACCATATATTTT.

The chain has TRBV6-5 and TRBJ1-3; no definite D call. Germline lookup yields CDR1 MNHEY and CDR2 SVGAGI. The germline V and J ends were trimmed by 6 bases and 14 bases, with 20 bases remaining between them. The CDR3 has 13 residues. The CDR3 region is CASSQGPFGVLYF. DNA for the CDR3: TGTGCCAGCAGCCAAGGGCCTTTCGGGGTCTTATATTTT.

The chain carries TRBV21-1 and TRBJ2-7; the D call of TRBD2 is as the table states it, not checked on the DNA. TRBV21-1 is designated a pseudogene. This CDR3 spans 16 amino acids. CDR3 region: CAILRGGRRSSYEQYF. The CDR3 nucleotides are TGTGCCATCCTAAGGGGGGGGCGCCGAAGCTCCTACGAGCAGTACTTC.

The V call is TRBV11-2, the J call TRBJ2-7, with TRBD2 matching over 8 bases. The J segment lost 2 bases and the V segment lost 1 base, leaving 4 bases of the junction unmatched. CDR3 length equals 15 residues. CDR1 is SGHAT and CDR2 is FQNNGV in the germline V gene. This CDR3 reads CASSLGGGRAYEQYF. As DNA, the CDR3 is TGTGCCAGCAGCTTAGGCGGGGGGAGAGCCTACGAGCAGTACTTC.